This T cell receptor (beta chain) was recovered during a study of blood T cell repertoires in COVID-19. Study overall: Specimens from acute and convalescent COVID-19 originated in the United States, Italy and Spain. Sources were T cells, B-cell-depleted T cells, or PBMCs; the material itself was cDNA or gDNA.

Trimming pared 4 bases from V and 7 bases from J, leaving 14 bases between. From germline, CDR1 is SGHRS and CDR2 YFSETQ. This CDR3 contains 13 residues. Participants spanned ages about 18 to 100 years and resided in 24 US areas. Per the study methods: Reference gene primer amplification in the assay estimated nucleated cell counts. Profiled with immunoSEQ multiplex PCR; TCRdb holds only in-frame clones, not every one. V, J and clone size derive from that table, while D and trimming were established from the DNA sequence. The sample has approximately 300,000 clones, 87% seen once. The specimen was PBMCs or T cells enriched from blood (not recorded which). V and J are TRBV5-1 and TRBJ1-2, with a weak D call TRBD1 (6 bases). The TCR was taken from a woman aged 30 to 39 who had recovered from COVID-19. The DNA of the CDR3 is TGCGCCAGCAGCCTCACTACAGGGTCTGGCTACACCTTC. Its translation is CASSLTTGSGYTF.